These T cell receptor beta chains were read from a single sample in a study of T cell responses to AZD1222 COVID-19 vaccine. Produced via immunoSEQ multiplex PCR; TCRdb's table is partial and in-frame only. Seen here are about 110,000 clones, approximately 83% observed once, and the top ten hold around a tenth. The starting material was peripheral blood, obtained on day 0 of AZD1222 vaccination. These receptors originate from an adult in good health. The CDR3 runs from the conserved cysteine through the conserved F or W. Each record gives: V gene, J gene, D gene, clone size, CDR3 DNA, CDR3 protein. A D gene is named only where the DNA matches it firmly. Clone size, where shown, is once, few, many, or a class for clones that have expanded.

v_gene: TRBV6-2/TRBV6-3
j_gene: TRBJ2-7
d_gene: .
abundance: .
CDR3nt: TGTGCCAGCAGCTCAGCGGGCTCCTACGAGCAGTACTTC
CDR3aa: CASSSAGSYEQYF

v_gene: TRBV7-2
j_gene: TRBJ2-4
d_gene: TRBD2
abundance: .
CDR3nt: TGTGCCAGCAGCTTAGTAGCGGGAAGGGAGAACATTCAGTACTTC
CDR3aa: CASSLVAGRENIQYF

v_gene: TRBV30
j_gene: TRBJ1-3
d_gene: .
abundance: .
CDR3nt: TGTGCCTGGAGTATAACAGCTGGAAACACCATATATTTT
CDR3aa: CAWSITAGNTIYF

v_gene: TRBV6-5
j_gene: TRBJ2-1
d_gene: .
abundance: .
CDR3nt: TGTGCCAGCCACGAAAGGAGCTTTTACAATGAGCAGTTCTTC
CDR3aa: CASHERSFYNEQFF

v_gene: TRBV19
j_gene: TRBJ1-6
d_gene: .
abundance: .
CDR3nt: TGTGCCAGTAGTATAGATCATGGCCGCGGGACACCCCTCCACTTT
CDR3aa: CASSIDHGRGTPLHF

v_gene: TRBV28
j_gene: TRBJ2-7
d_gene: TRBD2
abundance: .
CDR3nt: TGTGCCAGCAGTTTATTGGGGCTGGGGGGGTACGAGCAGTACTTC
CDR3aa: CASSLLGLGGYEQYF

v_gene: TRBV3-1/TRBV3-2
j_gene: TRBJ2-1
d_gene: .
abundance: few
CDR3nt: TGTGCCAGCAGCCAAGAGGAAAAGTACAATGAGCAGTTCTTC
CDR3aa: CASSQEEKYNEQFF

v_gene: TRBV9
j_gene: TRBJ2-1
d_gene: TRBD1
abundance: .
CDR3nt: TGTGCCAGCAGCGTGGGGGGACAGGGGGCTTATGAGCAGTTCTTC
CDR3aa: CASSVGGQGAYEQFF

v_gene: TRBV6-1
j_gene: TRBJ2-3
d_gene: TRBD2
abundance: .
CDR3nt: TGTGCCAGCAGTGCGGTAGCGGGGGGGCATACAGATACGCAGTATTTT
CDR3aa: CASSAVAGGHTDTQYF

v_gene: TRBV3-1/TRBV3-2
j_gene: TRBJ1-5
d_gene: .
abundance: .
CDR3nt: TGTGCCAGCAGCCAATCTCGGGTTAGGCCCCAGCATTTT
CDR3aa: CASSQSRVRPQHF

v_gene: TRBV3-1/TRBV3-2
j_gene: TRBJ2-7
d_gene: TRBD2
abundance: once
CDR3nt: TGTGCCAGCAGCCAACCCGGGACTAGCGGGGGACTCTACGAGCAGTACTTC
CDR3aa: CASSQPGTSGGLYEQYF

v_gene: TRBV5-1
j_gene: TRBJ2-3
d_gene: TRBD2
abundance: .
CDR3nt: TGCGCCAGCAGCTTGGGTCTAGCGGGAGGAGATACGCAGTATTTT
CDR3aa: CASSLGLAGGDTQYF

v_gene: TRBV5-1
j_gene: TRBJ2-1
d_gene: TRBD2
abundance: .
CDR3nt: TGCGCCAGCAGCTCCGGACTAGCGGGAGTCGATGAGCAGTTCTTC
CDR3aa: CASSSGLAGVDEQFF

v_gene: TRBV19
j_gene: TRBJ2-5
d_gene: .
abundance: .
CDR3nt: TGTGCCAGTAGTATGGGACGGGCGTACCAAGAGACCCAGTACTTC
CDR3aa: CASSMGRAYQETQYF